The clone carrying this T cell receptor beta chain occurred many times. The sample belongs to a study of T-cell reconstitution after alpha-beta-depleted transplantation in children. Unique molecular identifiers were used in preparing the TCRbeta library. Each CDR3 protein is one row after TCRdb ran MiXCR on the PCR reads. The sample holds some 600,000 distinct CDR3 sequences, roughly 15% seen once. This TCR was recovered from a human donor who donated a stem cell graft to a child with acute myeloid leukemia. The sequenced sample was PBMCs from the stem cell graft donor, obtained from the stem cell graft.

The CDR3 spells CSVDVWGDRGVDEQFF. The CDR3 nucleotides are TGCAGCGTTGACGTATGGGGGGACAGGGGGGTGGATGAGCAGTTCTTC. This rearrangement joins TRBV29-1 to TRBJ2-1; 11 nucleotides agree with TRBD1. Germline values: CDR1 SQVTM, CDR2 ANQGSEA. Losses at the gene ends were 3 bases for V and 8 bases for J; bases not matched to a gene: 12. There are 16 residues in the CDR3.